This T cell receptor beta chain was found in a study of early T cells in non-severe SARS-CoV-2 infection (dated by TCRdb to 2020 to 2022). As for the study more broadly: TCR sequencing used bulk RNA from unsorted whole blood, so alpha and beta chains could not be paired.

Set within a cohort of healthcare workers in London, UK, this nested case-control study involved weekly PCR testing of nasopharyngeal swabs along with blood sampling. Healthcare workers were recruited between 23 and 31 March 2020, during the week of the UK lockdown, and were followed weekly for up to about 16 weeks. The CDR3 covers 14 residues, taking in both the cysteine and the phenylalanine. Just CDR3 DNA is preserved here, 42 bases in frame from base 1. CDR1 PRHDT and CDR2 FYEKMQ are derived from the germline V gene (reference sequence). Trimming at the junction amounts to 2 bases on V and 0 bases on J, and the germline ends lie 7 bases apart. Comment on this clonotype: The antigen this receptor binds is unknown. It has no much larger one-base neighbor in the sample; base qualities were not kept.

The full study reports these points: VDJdb matching was skewed toward anti-spike CD8 responses, so virus-specific expansions were likely underestimated and private and CD4 specificities were missed.

The library was prepared using 5' RACE. TCRdb lists the instrument as NextSeq 500. Unique molecular identifiers were attached to individual cDNA molecules in the TCR library protocol so that sequencing error and PCR bias could be corrected. Both TCR alpha and beta chains were sequenced, and tight co-correlation was observed between alpha and beta sequence abundances in each sample. In the paper's pipeline: Decombinator V4 was used to perform V gene, J gene and CDR3 annotation of TCR sequences. TCRs were defined as expanded if a significant change between any two time points was detected under a Poisson model with p below 0.0001. TCR abundances were normalised to the total number of TCRs sequenced per sample and expressed as counts per million. MAIT TCRs were defined by TRAV1-2 paired with TRAJ12, TRAJ20 or TRAJ33, and iNKT TCRs by TRAV10 paired with TRAJ18. VDJdb, accessed 1 November 2021, was searched for CMV, EBV and SARS-CoV-2 annotated TCRs, excluding TCRs annotated for multiple antigens. Clones were called with MiXCR by TCRdb after fastp trimmed the public reads at Q25, and only in-frame beta chains were retained. Rows with one shared CDR3 protein collapse into an entry with the most common genes and DNA. The V and J calls and clone size are TCRdb's, not the authors'. The table for this sample lists tens of thousands of distinct CDR3 sequences; around 5.2% of them were counted only once. Around 3.7% of the sample comes from the top ten.

This chain is built from TRBV13 and TRBJ2-5, with TRBD2 as a weak D call on 5 bases. This TCR derives from an adult who was a healthcare worker with PCR-confirmed SARS-CoV-2 infection or an uninfected control (not recorded which). The specimen was whole blood. CDR3 reads: CASSLIAYQETQYF. The DNA is as follows: TGTGCCAGCAGCTTAATAGCGTACCAAGAGACCCAGTACTTC.